These 30 T cell receptor beta chains share one sample of origin, sequenced in a study of PD-1 blockade in mismatch repair-deficient tumors. TCRdb's copy holds only in-frame clones and misses some; the assay was immunoSEQ multiplex PCR. Of about 63,000 clones in the sample, about 87% were seen once. The sequencing here drew on peripheral blood, taken 52 weeks after starting pembrolizumab. These receptors originate from an adult with mismatch repair-deficient cancer.

The chain couples TRBV19 to TRBJ1-1; perhaps TRBD1 as D (6 bases). The CDR3 is 11 residues long. Germline CDR1 LNHDA, CDR2 SQIVND (reference sequence). The V end lost 5 bases, the J end lost 11 bases, and 12 bases lay between the germline ends. CDR3 coding DNA: TGTGCCAGTAGTTCAGGGGTCGAGGCTTTCTTT. This codes for CASSSGVEAFF.

The CDR3 region has the DNA TGTGCCAGCAGCTCGGGACAGACGGGGGACGAGCAGTACTTC. Translating gives CASSSGQTGDEQYF. J is TRBJ2-7 and V is TRBV7-9; perhaps TRBD1 as D (7 bases). This CDR3 is 14 amino acids long. CDR1 is SEHNR and CDR2 is FQNEAQ in the germline V gene (reference sequence). The V end lost 4 bases, the J end lost 5 bases, and 15 bases lay between the germline ends.

Of note for this clone: The junction and the germline gene differ at one end; a read error may be behind it. V is TRBV7-7 and J is TRBJ2-2; unclear D gene. Per the germline V gene, CDR1 is SSHAT and CDR2 is FNYEAQ (reference sequence). This CDR3 contains 13 residues. The CDR3 here is CASSSDAWGELFF. The CDR3 bases are TGTGCTAGCAGCTCGGACGCGTGGGGGGAGCTGTTTTTT.

This clone was observed a single time. This chain joins TRBV27 and TRBJ2-7; 10 nucleotides align to TRBD1. Germline V gene sequence: CDR1 MNHEY, CDR2 SMNVEV (reference sequence). This CDR3 is 21 amino acids long. V lost 4 bases to trimming and J lost 7 bases; unmatched junction nucleotides: 28. This CDR3 reads CASSSGQGVGSSGSLSSEQYF. The CDR3 coding sequence is TGTGCCAGCAGTTCCGGACAGGGGGTAGGTTCTAGCGGGTCCCTTTCAAGTGAGCAGTACTTC.

The V and J genes are TRBV11-2 and TRBJ1-2; no firm D call. From germline, CDR1 is SGHAT and CDR2 FQNNGV. V shed 1 base and J shed 7 bases, with 4 bases lying between them. The CDR3 length is 11 residues. CDR3 protein: CASSLVRGYTF. Written as DNA, the CDR3 is TGTGCCAGCAGCTTAGTCCGTGGCTACACCTTC. Together with reference TRBV11-2 and TRBJ1-2, the CDR3 gives the full variable domain: EAGVAQSPRYKIIEKRQSVAFWCNPISGHATLYWYQQILGQGPKLLIQFQNNGVVDDSQLPKDRFSAERLKGVDSTLKIQPAKLEDSAVYLCASSLVRGYTFGSGTRLTVV.

This clone appeared a single time. J is TRBJ2-7 and V is TRBV29-1; 7 bases are a match to TRBD2. This CDR3 has 13 residues. Germline V CDR1 and CDR2: SQVTM, ANQGSEA. Germline trimming cut 7 bases from V and 7 bases from J; bases unmatched to any gene: 13. The CDR3 DNA is TGCAGCGCCCGGACTAGTAAGCTCGGGGAGCAGTACTTC. It translates to CSARTSKLGEQYF.

The chain carries TRBV30 and TRBJ2-7; 11 bases are a match to TRBD1. Per the germline V gene, CDR1 is GTSNPN and CDR2 is SVGIG (reference sequence). The J segment lost 4 bases and the V segment lost 5 bases, leaving 4 bases of the junction unmatched. CDR3 size: 13 residues. In nucleotides, the CDR3 is TGTGCCTGGGCTGGACAGGGGGCTTACGAGCAGTACTTC. Encoded protein: CAWAGQGAYEQYF.

The chain has TRBV7-9 and TRBJ2-3; D may correspond to TRBD1 or TRBD2 (5 bases each). V lost 2 bases, J lost 4 bases, and 10 bases lay in between. From germline, CDR1 is SEHNR and CDR2 FQNEAQ (reference sequence). The CDR3 length is 14 residues. CDR3 bases: TGTGCCAGCAGCTTACAGGGAGAGCCAGATACGCAGTATTTT. It codes for CASSLQGEPDTQYF.

This sequence joins TRBV4-1 and TRBJ2-7, with a tentative D call TRBD1 (6 bases). Germline V gene lookup returns CDR1 MGHRA and CDR2 YSYEKL. CDR3 size: 17 residues. Trimming shortened V by 6 bases and J by 3 bases, and 24 bases separated the two germline ends. This CDR3 is CASSHALRGRDNYEQYF. The CDR3 DNA follows: TGCGCCAGCAGTCACGCCCTCCGGGGCCGGGACAACTACGAGCAGTACTTC.

This chain connects TRBV6-6 to TRBJ2-5; possible D gene TRBD1, 6 bases. Germline CDR1 reads MNHNY; CDR2 reads SVGAGI (reference sequence). The CDR3 length is 13 residues. The germline V and J ends were trimmed by 6 bases and 4 bases, with 12 bases remaining between them. The CDR3 here is CASRMGQIETQYF. CDR3 nucleotides: TGTGCCAGCAGGATGGGACAAATAGAGACCCAGTACTTC.

V is TRBV7-3 and J is TRBJ2-5; TRBD2 matches at 7 bases. Trimming at V came to 0 bases and at J to 2 bases, leaving 3 bases not matched to a gene. The CDR3 sequence is 15 residues long. Germline-derived CDR1 and CDR2 are SGHTA and FQGTGA. In DNA, the CDR3 is TGTGCCAGCAGCTTAACCGGCGGGAGACAAGAGACCCAGTACTTC. Translation gives CASSLTGGRQETQYF.

This clone was counted many times. This chain uses TRBV11-1 with TRBJ1-1, with a tentative D call TRBD1 (5 bases). The CDR3 loop spans 13 amino acids. V was trimmed by 5 bases and J by 4 bases, leaving 11 bases between them. Germline CDR1 and CDR2: SGHAT and FQDESV (reference sequence). This chain's CDR3 is CASSPGGITEAFF. The CDR3 DNA reads TGTGCCAGCAGCCCGGGGGGAATCACTGAAGCTTTCTTT.

The chain recombines TRBV7-9 with TRBJ2-1, with D hard to call. CDR3 length equals 15 residues. Germline V lookup: CDR1 SEHNR, CDR2 FQNEAQ (reference sequence). The V end was cut by 5 bases, the J end by 6 bases, with 17 bases between. As DNA, the CDR3 is TGTGCCAGCAGCCCTCCCCTGAGCGTACTCAATGAGCAGTTCTTC. Translated: CASSPPLSVLNEQFF.

This sequence joins TRBV27 and TRBJ2-3; 13 nucleotides match TRBD2. The CDR3 consists of 17 residues. The ends lost 4 bases at V and 4 bases at J; junction bases unmatched: 8. Germline V CDR1 and CDR2: MNHEY, SMNVEV (reference sequence). The CDR3 spells CASSSPPLAGGSDTQYF. The CDR3, as DNA: TGTGCCAGCAGTTCCCCCCCACTAGCGGGAGGGTCAGATACGCAGTATTTT.

This clone has more than one count but fewer than ten. V gene TRBV12-5 combines with J gene TRBJ1-1, with 7 nucleotides matching TRBD1. The CDR3 is made up of 16 amino acids. V was pared by 4 bases and J by 5 bases, with 13 bases of the junction left unmatched. The V gene's germline CDR1 is LGHNT and CDR2 FRNRAP. The CDR3 protein is CASGYPDRRLGTEAFF. CDR3 DNA sequence: TGTGCTAGTGGTTACCCGGACAGGCGACTTGGGACTGAAGCTTTCTTT.

The chain is built from TRBV11-3 and TRBJ2-7; either TRBD1 or TRBD2 may fit D (5 bases each). Germline-derived CDR1 and CDR2 are SGHNT and YENEEA. With 4 bases removed from V and 7 bases from J, the gap between germline ends came to 11 bases. This CDR3 has 12 amino acids. The CDR3 spells CASSWGNWEQYF. In nucleotides, the CDR3 is TGTGCCAGCAGCTGGGGGAATTGGGAGCAGTACTTC.

V gene TRBV6-5 combines with J gene TRBJ2-1, with D possibly matching TRBD2 (5 bases). Trimming took off 5 bases at V and 6 bases at J, with 17 bases between the two ends. The CDR3 is made up of 15 amino acids. Germline loops: CDR1 MNHEY, CDR2 SVGAGI. The CDR3 sequence is CASSNTAYGGNEQFF. DNA of the CDR3: TGTGCCAGCAGTAATACCGCGTACGGAGGCAATGAGCAGTTCTTC.

This chain connects TRBV4-2 to TRBJ2-1; unclear D gene. This CDR3 has 15 residues. V was clipped by 2 bases and J by 3 bases, with 11 bases between them. From germline, CDR1 is LGHNA and CDR2 YNFKEQ. In nucleotides, the CDR3 is TGTGCCAGCAGCCAATCTGAGGCCCGCTACAATGAGCAGTTCTTC. Amino acid sequence: CASSQSEARYNEQFF.

This clone showed up just once. The V and J genes are TRBV11-3 and TRBJ1-1; no clear D gene. CDR3 length equals 12 residues. Germline lookup yields CDR1 SGHNT and CDR2 YENEEA. V was shortened by 3 bases and J by 11 bases, with 13 bases between the two germline ends. For the CDR3, the DNA is TGTGCCAGCAGCTTTTATGGGCCGGGGGCTTTCTTT. Its protein is CASSFYGPGAFF.

The chain carries TRBV11-1 and TRBJ2-1; 7 nucleotides line up with TRBD2. J was trimmed by 5 bases and V by 5 bases; bases with no gene match: 12. The germline V gene has CDR1 SGHAT and CDR2 FQDESV (reference sequence). The CDR3 totals 16 residues. CDR3 protein: CASSQRSGLTDNEQFF. As DNA, the CDR3 is TGTGCCAGCAGCCAGCGTAGCGGGCTAACTGACAATGAGCAGTTCTTC.

V gene TRBV29-1 combines with J gene TRBJ2-3, with D hard to call. Germline V gene lookup returns CDR1 SQVTM and CDR2 ANQGSEA. The CDR3 totals 11 residues. Trimming pared 4 bases from V and 9 bases from J, leaving 11 bases between. The CDR3 loop is CSVVNPGTQYF. The DNA for the CDR3 is TGCAGCGTTGTGAACCCCGGAACGCAGTATTTT.

The chain employs TRBV11-2 and TRBJ1-5, with D possibly matching TRBD1 (5 bases). This CDR3 contains 14 residues. V lost 5 bases and J lost 3, with 11 bases in between. Germline V gene data show CDR1 as SGHAT and CDR2 as FQNNGV. The CDR3 reads CASSLTGNNQPQHF. The CDR3 nucleotides are TGTGCCAGCAGCCTCACAGGAAACAATCAGCCCCAGCATTTT.

The chain carries TRBV29-1 and TRBJ2-7, with D tentatively TRBD1 (6 bases). This CDR3 region has 11 residues. Looked up from germline, CDR1 is SQVTM and CDR2 is ANQGSEA. Deletions cut 6 bases from V and 6 bases from J, with 12 bases between. CDR3 protein: CSVPIGGEQYF. The CDR3 DNA reads as TGCAGCGTCCCCATAGGGGGCGAGCAGTACTTC.

This clone was seen more than once but under ten times. The chain carries TRBV7-8 and TRBJ2-2; D ambiguous. Trimming removed 5 bases at V and 5 bases at J, with 6 bases between. Germline V gene lookup returns CDR1 SGHVS and CDR2 FQNEAQ. This CDR3 comprises 12 residues. CDR3 bases: TGTGCCAGCAGCGAAGTTACCGGGGAGCTGTTTTTT. This translates into CASSEVTGELFF.

The V gene is TRBV2, the J gene TRBJ2-2; D not resolved. Germline values: CDR1 SNHLY, CDR2 FYNNEI. The CDR3 has 15 residues. V lost 3 bases and J lost 0, with 8 bases in between. The CDR3 region has the DNA TGTGCCAGCAGTGATCGAGAGGCGAACACCGGGGAGCTGTTTTTT. Translated: CASSDREANTGELFF.

This clone turned up a few times. This sequence joins TRBV28 and TRBJ2-2; D might be TRBD1 (6 bases). Germline CDR1 MDHEN, CDR2 SYDVKM. The germline V and J ends were trimmed by 3 bases and 1 base, with 6 bases remaining between them. This CDR3 contains 14 residues. For the CDR3, the DNA is TGTGCCAGCAGTTTGACAGGGAACACCGGGGAGCTGTTTTTT. Its translation is CASSLTGNTGELFF. The full variable domain, in which reference TRBV28 and TRBJ2-2 provide the parts outside the CDR3, is DVKVTQSSRYLVKRTGEKVFLECVQDMDHENMFWYRQDPGLGLRLIYFSYDVKMKEKGDIPEGYSVSREKKERFSLILESASTNQTSMYLCASSLTGNTGELFFGEGSRLTVL.

The chain joins TRBV27 to TRBJ2-7; D tentatively reads TRBD1 or TRBD2 (6 bases each). CDR3 length: 14 residues. In germline, CDR1 is MNHEY, CDR2 SMNVEV (reference sequence). V was clipped by 2 bases and J by 4 bases, with 12 bases between them. The CDR3 nucleotides read TGTGCCAGCAGTTTAGGGGGGCGACGGTACGAGCAGTACTTC. Amino acids: CASSLGGRRYEQYF.

V usage is TRBV7-9 and J usage is TRBJ1-5; D perhaps matches TRBD1 (6 bases). Trimming pared 4 bases from V and 3 bases from J, leaving 10 bases between. Per the germline V gene, CDR1 is SEHNR and CDR2 is FQNEAQ (reference sequence). This CDR3 contains 14 residues. CDR3 in amino acids: CASSSSGDNQPQHF. DNA of the CDR3: TGTGCCAGCAGCTCCTCAGGGGACAATCAGCCCCAGCATTTT.

This clone was recorded only once. The chain employs TRBV4-2 and TRBJ2-5; D is undetermined. Per the germline V gene, CDR1 is LGHNA and CDR2 is YNFKEQ. CDR3 size: 14 residues. Trimming took off 1 base at V and 5 bases at J, with 11 bases between the two ends. For the CDR3, the DNA is TGTGCCAGCAGCCAAGTCTCAGAACGGGAGACCCAGTACTTC. It codes for CASSQVSERETQYF.

This chain uses TRBV4-3 with TRBJ2-5, with a tentative D call TRBD2 (6 bases). The V gene's germline CDR1 is LGHNA and CDR2 YSLEER. The CDR3 is 15 residues long. Between the trimmed V and J ends, which lost 2 bases and 2 bases, there was a span of 12 bases. CDR3 DNA sequence: TGCGCCAGCAGCCAATTCGCGGGGCAGCAAGAGACCCAGTACTTC. It yields the protein CASSQFAGQQETQYF.